This TCR beta chain was captured in a study of human T cells and chemical hapten exposure. Turning to the study itself: Variation in per-sample TCR yields came mainly from small pooled library volume differences.

Within the library, unique molecular identifiers were attached to each individual cDNA molecule. Per the authors' pipeline: A per-sample median of about 94,000 TCRs was observed, with counts ranging from roughly 20,000 to 700,000. One entry per CDR3 protein results from TCRdb running MiXCR on the 5' RACE reads. The V and J calls shown here were made by TCRdb, not taken from the authors' results. The sample yields approximately 80,000 distinct CDR3 sequences, about 16% seen once. Unseparated into fractions, whole blood served as the source from which total RNA was extracted. This CDR3 has 12 residues. The V gene lost 2 bases and the J gene lost 8 bases, with 9 bases spanning the gap. Germline V gene data show CDR1 as MNHEY and CDR2 as SVGEGT.

This clonotype was obtained from a female donor in good health. The V and J genes are TRBV6-2 or TRBV6-3 and TRBJ1-2; D gene ambiguous. This CDR3 reads CASSYQSFGYTF. DNA of the CDR3: TGTGCCAGCAGTTACCAGTCCTTCGGCTACACCTTC.